This T cell receptor beta chain was captured in a study of blood T cell repertoires in COVID-19. Overall study context: Researchers got acute and convalescent COVID-19 samples from the United States, Italy and Spain. PBMCs, B-cell-depleted T cells, or T cells were the source of the cDNA or gDNA that made up the material.

Produced via immunoSEQ multiplex PCR; TCRdb's table is partial and in-frame only. The table lists tens of thousands of clones, roughly 90% of them singletons, with about 1.2% in the top ten. CDR1 is SNHLY, CDR2 FYNNEI, per germline. This CDR3 comprises 12 residues. Deletions cut 3 bases from V and 4 bases from J, with 6 bases between. Concerning this clone: The sample contains more than one DNA sequence encoding this CDR3.

Sequencing was performed on peripheral blood. The chain recombines TRBV2 with TRBJ1-2, with D unclear. The sequence was obtained from a woman between 55 and 75 years old with acute or convalescent COVID-19. This CDR3 is CASSEGSYGYTF. The CDR3 DNA is TGTGCCAGCAGTGAGGGGAGCTATGGCTACACCTTC. Supplemented by reference TRBV2 and TRBJ1-2, the full variable domain reads EPEVTQTPSHQVTQMGQEVILRCVPISNHLYFYWYRQILGQKVEFLVSFYNNEISEKSEIFDDQFSVERPDGSNFTLKIRSTKLEDSAMYFCASSEGSYGYTFGSGTRLTVV.